This record concerns one T cell receptor beta chain sequence. Treatment: some 20 received Ad26.COV2.S at low or high dose, single or two shots; about 5 received placebo; per-sample allocation not given. Day 63 after the first vaccine or placebo injection was the time point for sampling. This entry comes from a study of Ad26.COV2.S vaccination and SARS-CoV-2 variants. V shed 3 bases and J shed 5 bases, with 10 bases lying between them. Germline V CDR1 and CDR2: MNHEY, SMNVEV (reference sequence). This CDR3 region has 14 residues. Measured with immunoSEQ multiplex PCR; TCRdb has only the in-frame clones, and not every one. Of approximately 300,000 clones listed, around 85% were seen once; the top ten hold 2% to 2.5%.

The genes are TRBV27 and TRBJ1-4, with D perhaps TRBD1 (5 bases). The clonotype was recovered from a person aged 18 to 59 who received the Ad26.COV2.S COVID-19 vaccine or a placebo. The specimen comprised peripheral blood, sampled in a trial of Ad26.COV2.S vaccine versus placebo. The CDR3 bases are TGTGCCAGCAGTTTGGGACTACGAAATGAAAAACTGTTTTTT. Translation gives CASSLGLRNEKLFF. The full variable domain, rest sourced from reference TRBV27 and TRBJ1-4, is EAQVTQNPRYLITVTGKKLTVTCSQNMNHEYMSWYRQDPGLGLRQIYYSMNVEVTDKGDVPEGYKVSRKEKRNFPLILESPSPNQTSLYFCASSLGLRNEKLFFGSGTQLSVL.